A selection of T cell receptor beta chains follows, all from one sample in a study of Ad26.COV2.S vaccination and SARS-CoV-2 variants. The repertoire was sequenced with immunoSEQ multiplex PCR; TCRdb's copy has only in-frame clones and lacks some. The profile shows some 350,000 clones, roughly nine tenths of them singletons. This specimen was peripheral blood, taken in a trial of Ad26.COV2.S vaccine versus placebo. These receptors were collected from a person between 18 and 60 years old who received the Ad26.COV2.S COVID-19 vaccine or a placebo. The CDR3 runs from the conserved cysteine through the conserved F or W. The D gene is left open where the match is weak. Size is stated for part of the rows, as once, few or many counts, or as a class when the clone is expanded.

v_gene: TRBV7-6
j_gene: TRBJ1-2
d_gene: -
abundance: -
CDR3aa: CASSRDSANYGYTF
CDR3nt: TGTGCCAGCAGCAGAGACAGTGCTAACTATGGCTACACCTTC

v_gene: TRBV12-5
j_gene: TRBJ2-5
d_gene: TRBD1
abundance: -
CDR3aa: CASGRGTVSKETQYF
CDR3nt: TGTGCTAGTGGGAGAGGGACAGTGAGTAAAGAGACCCAGTACTTC

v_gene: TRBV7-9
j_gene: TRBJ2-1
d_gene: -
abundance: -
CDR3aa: CASSLGTPTWYNEQFF
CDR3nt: TGTGCCAGCAGTTTAGGGACGCCAACTTGGTACAATGAGCAGTTCTTC

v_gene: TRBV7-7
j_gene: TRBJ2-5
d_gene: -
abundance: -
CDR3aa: CASSLVASAYQETQYF
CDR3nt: TGTGCCAGCAGCTTAGTGGCTAGCGCCTACCAAGAGACCCAGTACTTC

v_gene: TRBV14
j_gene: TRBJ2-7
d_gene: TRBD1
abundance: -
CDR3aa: CASSLEAYRGNSYEQYF
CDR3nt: TGTGCCAGCAGCCTGGAGGCGTACAGGGGGAACTCCTACGAGCAGTACTTC

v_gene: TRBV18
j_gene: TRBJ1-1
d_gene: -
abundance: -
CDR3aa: CASSSELVIITEAFF
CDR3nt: TGTGCCAGCTCAAGCGAATTAGTGATAATCACTGAAGCTTTCTTT

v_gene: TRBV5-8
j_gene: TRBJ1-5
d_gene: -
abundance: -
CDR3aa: CASSDLYQPQHF
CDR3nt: TGTGCCAGCAGCGATTTATATCAGCCCCAGCATTTT

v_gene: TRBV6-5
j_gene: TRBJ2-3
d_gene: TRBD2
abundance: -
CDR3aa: CASSYIGGSTDTQYF
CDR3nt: TGTGCCAGCAGTTACATCGGGGGGAGCACAGATACGCAGTATTTT

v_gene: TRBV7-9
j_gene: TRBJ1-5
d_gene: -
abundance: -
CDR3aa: CASSLDNIFQPQHF
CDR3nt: TGTGCCAGCAGCTTGGACAACATTTTTCAGCCCCAGCATTTT

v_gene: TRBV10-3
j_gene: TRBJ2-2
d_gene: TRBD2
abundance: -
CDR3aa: CAISATSGEYNTGELFF
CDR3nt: TGTGCCATCAGTGCGACTAGCGGGGAATACAACACCGGGGAGCTGTTTTTT

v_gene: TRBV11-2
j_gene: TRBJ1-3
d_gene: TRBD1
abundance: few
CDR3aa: CASSRDRGLDTIYF
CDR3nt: TGTGCCAGCAGCCGGGACAGGGGATTGGACACCATATATTTT

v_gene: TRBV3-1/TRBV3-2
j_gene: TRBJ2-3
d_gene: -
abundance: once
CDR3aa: CASSHLLAVGTDTQYF
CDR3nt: TGTGCCAGCAGCCACCTACTAGCCGTGGGCACAGATACGCAGTATTTT

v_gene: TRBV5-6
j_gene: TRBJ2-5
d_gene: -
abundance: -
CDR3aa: CASSLGQGGEETQYF
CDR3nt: TGTGCCAGCAGCTTGGGGCAGGGTGGTGAAGAGACCCAGTACTTC

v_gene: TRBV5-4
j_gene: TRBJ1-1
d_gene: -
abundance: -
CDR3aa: CASSPETLPNTEAFF
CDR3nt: TGTGCCAGCAGCCCCGAGACACTTCCGAACACTGAAGCTTTCTTT

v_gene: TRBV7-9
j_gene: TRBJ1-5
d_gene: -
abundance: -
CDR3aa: CASSLAGDQPQHF
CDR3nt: TGTGCCAGCAGCTTAGCAGGGGATCAGCCCCAGCATTTT

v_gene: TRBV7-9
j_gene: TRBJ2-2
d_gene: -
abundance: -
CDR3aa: CASSFEGLMNTGELFF
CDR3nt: TGTGCCAGCAGCTTTGAGGGACTGATGAACACCGGGGAGCTGTTTTTT

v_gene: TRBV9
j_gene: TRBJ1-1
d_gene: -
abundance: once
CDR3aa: CASRAAGTANTEAFF
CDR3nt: TGTGCCAGCAGAGCCGCCGGGACGGCAAACACTGAAGCTTTCTTT

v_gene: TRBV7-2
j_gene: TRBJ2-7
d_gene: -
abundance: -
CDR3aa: CASSLSYEQYF
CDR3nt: TGTGCCAGCAGCTTAAGCTACGAGCAGTACTTC

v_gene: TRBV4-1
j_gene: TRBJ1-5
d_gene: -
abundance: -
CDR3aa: CASSQEEGVEPQHF
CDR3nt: TGCGCCAGCAGCCAAGAGGAAGGGGTCGAGCCCCAGCATTTT

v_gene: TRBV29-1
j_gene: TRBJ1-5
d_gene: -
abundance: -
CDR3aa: CSVVWPGDSNQPQHF
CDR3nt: TGCAGCGTTGTGTGGCCAGGGGACAGCAATCAGCCCCAGCATTTT